The 28 T cell receptor beta chains below were found in one sample sequenced in a study of post-analysis software for immune sequencing data. Study results and caveats: There were several TRBV segments more frequent in patients than controls, and TRBV5-6, TRBV5-1 and TRBV20-1 were among them.

Unique molecular identifiers were built into the TCR beta cDNA libraries. TCRdb called the PCR reads again in MiXCR, with one record for every CDR3 protein. The sample holds about 800,000 distinct CDR3 sequences, 30% seen once. These receptors have no identified antigens. Sequencing used blood. These receptors were obtained from a girl between 5 and 17 years old with multiple sclerosis.

In this sample, this clonotype turned up once. This chain joins TRBV10-1 and TRBJ2-3; TRBD1 might be the D (5 bases). The CDR3 runs 16 residues. Germline V gene sequence: CDR1 WNHNN, CDR2 SYGVQD (reference sequence). V was pared by 2 bases and J by 0 bases, with 12 bases between. CDR3 amino acids: CASSELAGSSTDTQYF. DNA for the CDR3: TGCGCCAGCAGTGAGCTCGCAGGGTCAAGCACAGATACGCAGTATTTT.

This clonotype was seen at least ten times. This chain connects TRBV20-1 to TRBJ2-7; TRBD2 agrees at 14 bases. V lost 6 bases, J lost 5 bases, and 6 bases stayed unmatched. The CDR3 is made up of 14 amino acids. The V gene's germline CDR1 is DFQATT and CDR2 SNEGSKA (reference sequence). For the CDR3, the DNA is TGCAGTGCGAGCAGGGGACTAGCGGGAGACGAGCAGTACTTC. Translating gives CSASRGLAGDEQYF.

This clonotype was detected a few times. The V call is TRBV20-1, the J call TRBJ2-7, with D tentatively TRBD2 (6 bases). From germline, CDR1 is DFQATT and CDR2 SNEGSKA (reference sequence). This CDR3 region has 12 residues. V was pared by 5 bases and J by 5 bases, with 13 bases between. The CDR3 sequence is CSADPRGDEQYF. CDR3 in DNA: TGCAGTGCTGACCCACGCGGGGACGAGCAGTACTTC.

A few counts support this clonotype. The V call is TRBV5-1, the J call TRBJ2-3; D remains unclear. The germline gives CDR1 SGHRS, CDR2 YFSETQ. CDR3 length: 15 amino acids. The germline V and J ends were trimmed by 2 bases and 0 bases, with 10 bases remaining between them. The CDR3 here is CASSFGDLSTDTQYF. CDR3 nucleotide sequence: TGCGCCAGCAGCTTTGGAGACCTTAGCACAGATACGCAGTATTTT. Using reference TRBV5-1 and TRBJ2-3 for the parts outside the CDR3, the full variable domain is KAGVTQTPRYLIKTRGQQVTLSCSPISGHRSVSWYQQTPGQGLQFLFEYFSETQRNKGNFPGRFSGRQFSNSRSEMNVSTLELGDSALYLCASSFGDLSTDTQYFGPGTRLTVL.

The rearrangement joins TRBV24-1 to TRBJ2-2; no firm D call. CDR1 is KGHDR, CDR2 SFDVKD, per germline. V dropped 4 bases and J dropped 5 bases, with 4 bases sitting between them. This CDR3 comprises 12 residues. CDR3 nucleotide sequence: TGTGCCACCAGTGAAGAAACCGGGGAGCTGTTTTTT. Translating gives CATSEETGELFF.

V usage is TRBV20-1 and J usage is TRBJ2-5, with D unresolved. Per germline, CDR1 DFQATT and CDR2 SNEGSKA (reference sequence). The CDR3 consists of 11 residues. V was pared by 3 bases and J by 11 bases, with 13 bases between. CDR3 residues: CSARVERQQYF. CDR3 nucleotide sequence: TGCAGTGCTAGGGTTGAGCGCCAGCAGTACTTC.

This clonotype was picked up a small number of times. The CDR3 coding sequence is TGTGCCAGCAGTTTTTCCCCTCAGGGGCCTCGGCAGTTCTTC. This codes for CASSFSPQGPRQFF. The chain links TRBV5-6 to TRBJ2-1; D possibly corresponds to TRBD1 (6 bases). The CDR3 covers 14 residues. Germline V gene sequence: CDR1 SGHDT, CDR2 YYEEEE. V was trimmed by 5 bases and J by 12 bases, leaving 21 bases between them.

The chain combines TRBV4-1 with TRBJ1-1; a possible D gene is TRBD1 (6 bases). In germline, CDR1 is MGHRA, CDR2 YSYEKL. The CDR3 has 17 amino acids. V was cut by 0 bases and J by 0 bases, with 14 bases left in between. CDR3 DNA: TGCGCCAGCAGCCAAGAGGTGACCGGGACACTGAACACTGAAGCTTTCTTT. This encodes CASSQEVTGTLNTEAFF.

This clonotype has a handful of counts. An end of the junction differs from the germline gene, which may be a read error. The chain carries TRBV5-1 and TRBJ2-6; maybe TRBD1 (5 bases). Per germline, CDR1 SGHRS and CDR2 YFSETQ. This CDR3 spans 19 amino acids. CDR3 nucleotide sequence: TGCGCCAGCAGCTTGGAAGGTGGCAGGCTAAGCTCTGGGGCCAACATCCTGACTTTC. Translated, it gives CASSLEGGRLSSGANILTF. Filled out from reference TRBV5-1 and TRBJ2-6, the complete variable domain reads KAGVTQTPRYLIKTRGQQVTLSCSPISGHRSVSWYQQTPGQGLQFLFEYFSETQRNKGNFPGRFSGRQFSNSRSEMNVSTLELGDSALYLCASSLEGGRLSSGANILTFGAGSRLTVL.

This clonotype has just a few counts. V usage is TRBV7-2 and J usage is TRBJ2-5; D is uncertain. CDR3 length equals 14 residues. Germline V gene sequence: CDR1 SGHTA, CDR2 FQGNSA. V lost 5 bases, J lost 5 bases, and 15 bases lay in between. The CDR3 reads CASSKAKAGETQYF. CDR3 bases: TGTGCCAGCAGCAAAGCAAAGGCCGGGGAGACCCAGTACTTC. The full variable domain, rest sourced from reference TRBV7-2 and TRBJ2-5, is GAGVSQSPSNKVTEKGKDVELRCDPISGHTALYWYRQSLGQGLEFLIYFQGNSAPDKSGLPSDRFSAERTGGSVSTLTIQRTQQEDSAVYLCASSKAKAGETQYFGPGTRLLVL.

This chain uses TRBV29-1 with TRBJ1-1, with D possibly TRBD1 on 5 matching bases. Trimming removed 6 bases from V and 0 bases from J, with 14 bases in between. This CDR3 has 14 amino acids. The V gene's germline CDR1 is SQVTM and CDR2 ANQGSEA. The CDR3 sequence is CSVSYWDVNTEAFF. The CDR3 DNA reads as TGCAGCGTCTCGTATTGGGACGTGAACACTGAAGCTTTCTTT.

This clonotype has ten or more counts. This chain connects TRBV12-3 or TRBV12-4 to TRBJ2-5, with D perhaps TRBD2 (6 bases). The CDR3 contains 13 residues. The V and J ends lost 3 bases and 4 bases respectively, with 9 bases between them. The CDR3 DNA sequence: TGTGCCAGCAGTTTCGGAGGGGTAGAGACCCAGTACTTC. This gives the protein CASSFGGVETQYF.

This clonotype was seen many times. V usage is TRBV6-5 and J usage is TRBJ2-3; TRBD2 might be the D (6 bases). CDR3 length: 15 amino acids. Trimming pared 1 base from V and 0 bases from J, leaving 8 bases between. Germline lookup yields CDR1 MNHEY and CDR2 SVGAGI. CDR3: CASSYLAASTDTQYF. The CDR3 bases are TGTGCCAGCAGTTACTTAGCGGCTAGCACAGATACGCAGTATTTT.

The V gene is TRBV7-2, the J gene TRBJ1-5; D is uncertain. V lost 2 bases and J 0 bases, leaving 11 bases between the germline ends. The CDR3 extends over 16 amino acids. Germline V lookup: CDR1 SGHTA, CDR2 FQGNSA. CDR3 protein: CASSLHWQHSNQPQHF. The CDR3 DNA is TGTGCCAGCAGCTTACATTGGCAGCATAGCAATCAGCCCCAGCATTTT.

This chain joins TRBV12-3 or TRBV12-4 and TRBJ1-1; no definite D call. The V end was cut by 3 bases, the J end by 8 bases, with 13 bases between. The CDR3 is 13 amino acids. The chain's CDR3 is CASSFGTPSEAFF. CDR3 nucleotides: TGTGCCAGCAGTTTCGGCACACCGTCCGAAGCTTTCTTT.

This clonotype was seen ten or more times. J is TRBJ1-2 and V is TRBV4-1; 7 bases are shared with TRBD1. V gave up 4 bases and J gave up 2 bases; unmatched junction bases: 7. The germline V gene has CDR1 MGHRA and CDR2 YSYEKL. The CDR3 has 15 amino acids. This CDR3 is CASSRNRDSNYGYTF. CDR3 DNA sequence: TGCGCCAGCAGCCGGAACCGGGACAGCAACTATGGCTACACCTTC.

Ten or more counts support this clonotype. This chain joins TRBV6-4 and TRBJ2-3; 16 bases line up with TRBD2. Germline loops: CDR1 MRHNA, CDR2 SNTAGT. This CDR3 comprises 17 residues. After removal of 4 bases from V and 4 bases from J, the junction contained 5 bases not matched to a gene. The CDR3 nucleotides read TGTGCCAGCAGTGCCGGGACTAGCGGGGGGGCCCCAGATACGCAGTATTTT. Its translation: CASSAGTSGGAPDTQYF.

This clonotype was counted many times. The gene calls are TRBV6-6 and TRBJ2-7; no reliable D call. Trimming stripped 6 bases from V and 1 base from J, with 13 bases between. Germline V gene sequence: CDR1 MNHNY, CDR2 SVGAGI (reference sequence). The CDR3 is 14 residues long. CDR3 loop: CASSGAIGSYEQYF. The CDR3 DNA sequence: TGTGCCAGCAGCGGTGCTATTGGATCCTACGAGCAGTACTTC.

The chain recombines TRBV6-6 with TRBJ2-3, with a tentative D call TRBD2 (5 bases). V shed 10 bases and J shed 6 bases, with 14 bases lying between them. Germline CDR1 and CDR2: MNHNY and SVGAGI (reference sequence). CDR3 length: 12 amino acids. In nucleotides, the CDR3 is TGTGCCATGGGTCCTAGCCGCGATACGCAGTATTTT. Protein: CAMGPSRDTQYF.

This clonotype was found a few times. The chain has TRBV6-1 and TRBJ2-5, with a possible D match to TRBD2 (6 bases). V gave up 6 bases and J gave up 2 bases, with 16 bases separating them. This CDR3 spans 15 amino acids. Looked up from germline, CDR1 is MNHNS and CDR2 is SASEGT. The CDR3 here is CASSHEAEGQETQYF. CDR3 nucleotide sequence: TGTGCCAGCAGCCATGAAGCGGAGGGGCAAGAGACCCAGTACTTC.

The chain uses TRBV18 and TRBJ2-3; D tentatively fits TRBD1 or TRBD2 (6 bases each). The germline CDR1 and CDR2 sequences are KGHSH and LQKENI. CDR3 size: 15 residues. Trimming took off 4 bases at V and 4 bases at J, with 15 bases between the two ends. The CDR3 nucleotides read TGTGCCAGCTCACGGGGGGCTAGCATCGCAGATACGCAGTATTTT. It codes for CASSRGASIADTQYF.

The rearrangement joins TRBV10-3 to TRBJ1-5; a possible D gene is TRBD1 (6 bases). V was clipped by 0 bases and J by 0 bases, with 15 bases between them. Germline-derived CDR1 and CDR2 are ENHRY and SYGVKD. CDR3 length: 18 residues. This CDR3 is CAISESGGQGRSNQPQHF. The CDR3 coding sequence is TGTGCCATCAGTGAGTCCGGGGGTCAGGGGCGTAGCAATCAGCCCCAGCATTTT.

This chain connects TRBV20-1 to TRBJ2-7; D possibly corresponds to TRBD2 (6 bases). The better agreement between TRBJ2-5 and the DNA end casts doubt on the J call. CDR3 length: 15 amino acids. The germline V gene has CDR1 DFQATT and CDR2 SNEGSKA (reference sequence). The CDR3 DNA reads as TGCAGTGCTTTCCCTATTGGGGAGGCCCAAGAGACCCAGTACTTC. This gives the protein CSAFPIGEAQETQYF.

The CDR3 is CASSYPGGNQPQHF. In DNA form, the CDR3 reads TGTGCCAGCAGTTACCCAGGCGGAAATCAGCCCCAGCATTTT. The chain links TRBV7-9 to TRBJ1-5; no definite D call. CDR1 and CDR2 from the germline V gene are SEHNR and FQNEAQ (reference sequence). V was trimmed by 6 bases and J by 4 bases, leaving 13 bases between them. This CDR3 contains 14 residues.

This clonotype was picked up a small number of times. This chain connects TRBV3-1 to TRBJ2-5; 9 bases fit TRBD2. Trimming removed 1 base from V and 5 bases from J; junction bases left unmatched: 11. Germline V gene sequence: CDR1 LGHDT, CDR2 YNNKEL (reference sequence). This CDR3 region has 17 residues. The CDR3 protein is CASSQGSGSGGVETQYF. In DNA, the CDR3 is TGTGCCAGCAGCCAAGGGAGTGGTAGCGGGGGAGTGGAGACCCAGTACTTC.

V is TRBV20-1 and J is TRBJ2-5; 8 bases line up with TRBD2. CDR3 size: 14 residues. Germline V lookup: CDR1 DFQATT, CDR2 SNEGSKA (reference sequence). V lost 7 bases, J lost 5 bases, and 12 bases stayed unmatched. The CDR3: CSVPGGLAFETQYF. Here the CDR3 DNA reads TGCAGTGTTCCAGGAGGACTAGCCTTTGAGACCCAGTACTTC.

The V gene is TRBV3-1, the J gene TRBJ2-5; TRBD1 matches 7 bases. CDR3 length: 16 amino acids. Germline CDR1 and CDR2: LGHDT and YNNKEL (reference sequence). V shed 1 base and J 5 bases; nucleotides not matched to a gene: 10. The CDR3 DNA follows: TGTGCCAGCAGCCAAGTGGTTACAGGGGTCTGGGAGACCCAGTACTTC. Residues: CASSQVVTGVWETQYF.

In DNA form, the CDR3 reads TGCACCGGGGAAACAGGGGGGAACTATGGCTACACCTTC. Encoded protein: CTGETGGNYGYTF. The V gene is TRBV20-1, the J gene TRBJ1-2, with 8 bases fitting TRBD1. Germline CDR1 and CDR2: DFQATT and SNEGSKA (reference sequence). The CDR3 runs 13 residues.